This TCR beta chain was recovered during a study of T cell responses to AZD1222 COVID-19 vaccine. The CDR3 runs 15 residues. CDR1 LGHDT and CDR2 YNNKEL come from the germline V gene (reference sequence). V was cut by 0 bases and J by 1 base, with 9 bases left in between. The repertoire was sequenced with immunoSEQ multiplex PCR; TCRdb's copy has only in-frame clones and lacks some. The sample consists of 72,000 or so clones, 85% of them appearing once. The TCR originated in an adult in good health. The sequences come from peripheral blood, collected on day 0 of AZD1222 vaccination. The chain employs TRBV3-1 (or the pseudogene TRBV3-2) and TRBJ1-1; no clear D. CDR3 amino acids: CASSQDPTPNTEAFF. In DNA, the CDR3 is TGTGCCAGCAGCCAAGATCCGACCCCGAACACTGAAGCTTTCTTT.